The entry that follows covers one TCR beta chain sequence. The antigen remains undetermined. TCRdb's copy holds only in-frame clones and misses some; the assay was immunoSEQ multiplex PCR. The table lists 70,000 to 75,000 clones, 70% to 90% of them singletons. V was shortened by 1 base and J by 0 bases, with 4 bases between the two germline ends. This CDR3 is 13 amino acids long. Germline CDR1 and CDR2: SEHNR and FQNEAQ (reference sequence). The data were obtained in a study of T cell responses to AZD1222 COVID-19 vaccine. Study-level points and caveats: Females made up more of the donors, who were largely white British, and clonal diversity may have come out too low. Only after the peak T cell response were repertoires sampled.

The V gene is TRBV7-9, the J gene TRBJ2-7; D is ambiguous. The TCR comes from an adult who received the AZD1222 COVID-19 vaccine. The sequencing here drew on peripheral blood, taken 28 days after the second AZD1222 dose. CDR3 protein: CASSLGPSYEQYF. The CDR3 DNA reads TGTGCCAGCAGCTTAGGACCCTCCTACGAGCAGTACTTC.